The entry that follows covers one T cell receptor beta chain sequence. Researchers ran the PCR with 60 Vbeta and 13 Jbeta primers. Clones were sequenced by immunoSEQ multiplex PCR, and TCRdb holds only the in-frame ones, with some missing. The sample shows more than 80,000 clones, around 79% of them seen only once. This sample was included in a study of cytomegalovirus exposure and HLA in healthy donors. The V end was cut by 0 bases, the J end by 0 bases, with 15 bases between. CDR1 is SGHNT and CDR2 is YYREEE in the germline V gene (reference sequence). The CDR3 has 17 residues. This receptor was taken from a man in his fifties or sixties in good health and CMV-seronegative. This chain links TRBV5-4 with TRBJ2-5, with D maybe TRBD1 (5 bases). Sequencing was carried out using PBMCs. The CDR3 loop is CASSLGGGAANQETQYF. CDR3 bases: TGTGCCAGCAGCTTGGGGGGTGGGGCAGCCAACCAAGAGACCCAGTACTTC.